A single T cell receptor (beta chain) is shown here with its context. Antigen specificity is unknown. Since it is a stray read in a library aimed at alpha chains, this beta chain has a size that is not meaningful. These data are taken from a study of spatial heterogeneity in lung cancer. Study background: Mean representation of each unique TCR and UMI combination in the raw reads exceeded 8.5 occurrences.

Every cDNA TCR molecule received its own unique molecular identifier. MiXCR, run by TCRdb on the 5' RACE reads, gives a single entry per CDR3 protein. Altogether around 8,600 distinct CDR3 sequences are present, roughly 6.5% being singletons, with the ten largest covering 18%. General study findings and limits: Expanded alpha and beta TCR counts within tumors tracked tumor mutation counts. In tumor T cells, estimated coverage reached around 7% for alpha chains and around 12% for beta chains.

Described time point: sample taken at primary tumor resection. The donor population consisted of approximately 79 patients with untreated, early-stage non-small cell lung cancer. The sample here was lung tumor tissue, taken at surgery. This clonotype was sampled from a female donor with early-stage non-small cell lung cancer.

CDR3: CASSLLLAYEQFF. CDR3 coding DNA: TGTGCCAGCAGCTTACTACTAGCTTATGAGCAGTTCTTC. The chain couples TRBV11-2 to TRBJ2-1; maybe TRBD2 (6 bases). Trimming removed 2 bases at V and 8 bases at J, with 10 bases between. CDR3 length equals 13 residues. Germline V lookup: CDR1 SGHAT, CDR2 FQNNGV.